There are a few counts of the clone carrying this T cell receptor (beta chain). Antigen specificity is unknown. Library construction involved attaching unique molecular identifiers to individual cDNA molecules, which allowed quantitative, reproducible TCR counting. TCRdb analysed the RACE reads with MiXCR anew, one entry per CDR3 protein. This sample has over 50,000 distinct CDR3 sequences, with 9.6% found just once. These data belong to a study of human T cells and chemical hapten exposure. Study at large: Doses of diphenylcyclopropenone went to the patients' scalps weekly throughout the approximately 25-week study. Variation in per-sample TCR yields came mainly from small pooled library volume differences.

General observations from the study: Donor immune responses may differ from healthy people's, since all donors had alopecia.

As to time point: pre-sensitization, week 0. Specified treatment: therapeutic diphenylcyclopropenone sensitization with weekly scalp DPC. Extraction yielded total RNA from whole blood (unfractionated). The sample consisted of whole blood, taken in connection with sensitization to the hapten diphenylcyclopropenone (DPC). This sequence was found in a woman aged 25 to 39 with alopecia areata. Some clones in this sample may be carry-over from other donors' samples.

The CDR3 loop is CASKGTGGNSPLHF. The CDR3 DNA reads as TGTGCCTCAAAAGGGACAGGGGGCAATTCACCCCTCCACTTT. The V call is TRBV30, the J call TRBJ1-6, with 12 bases identical to TRBD1. Germline trimming cut 7 bases from V and 7 bases from J; bases unmatched to any gene: 5. The length of the CDR3 is 14 residues. CDR1 GTSNPN and CDR2 SVGIG come from the germline V gene (reference sequence). The variable domain in full, with the rest retrieved from reference TRBV30 and TRBJ1-6, is SQTIHQWPATLVQPVGSPLSLECTVEGTSNPNLYWYRQAAGRGLQLLFYSVGIGQISSEVPQNLSASRPQDRQFILSSKKLLLSDSGFYLCASKGTGGNSPLHFGNGTRLTVT.